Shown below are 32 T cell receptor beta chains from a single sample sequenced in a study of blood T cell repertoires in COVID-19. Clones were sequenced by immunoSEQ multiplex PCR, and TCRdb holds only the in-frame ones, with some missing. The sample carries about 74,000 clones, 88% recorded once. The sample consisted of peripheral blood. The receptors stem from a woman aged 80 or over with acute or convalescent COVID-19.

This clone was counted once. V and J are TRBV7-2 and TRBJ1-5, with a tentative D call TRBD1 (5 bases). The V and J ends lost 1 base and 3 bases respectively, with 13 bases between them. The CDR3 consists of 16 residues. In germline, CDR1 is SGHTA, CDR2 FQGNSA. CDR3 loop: CASSLGGARYNQPQHF. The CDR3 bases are TGTGCCAGCAGCTTAGGCGGGGCGAGGTACAATCAGCCCCAGCATTTT.

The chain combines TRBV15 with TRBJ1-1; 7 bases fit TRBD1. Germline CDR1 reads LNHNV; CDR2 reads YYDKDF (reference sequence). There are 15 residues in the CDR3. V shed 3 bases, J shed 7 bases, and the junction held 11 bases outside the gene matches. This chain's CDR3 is CATSRPEGADHEAFF. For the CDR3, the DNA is TGTGCCACCAGCAGGCCCGAGGGGGCGGATCATGAAGCTTTCTTT.

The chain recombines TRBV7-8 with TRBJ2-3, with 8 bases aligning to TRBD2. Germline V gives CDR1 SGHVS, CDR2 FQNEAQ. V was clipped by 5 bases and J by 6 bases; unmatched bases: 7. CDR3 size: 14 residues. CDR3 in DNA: TGTGCCAGCAGCCGTAGCGGGAATGGGGATACGCAGTATTTT. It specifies CASSRSGNGDTQYF.

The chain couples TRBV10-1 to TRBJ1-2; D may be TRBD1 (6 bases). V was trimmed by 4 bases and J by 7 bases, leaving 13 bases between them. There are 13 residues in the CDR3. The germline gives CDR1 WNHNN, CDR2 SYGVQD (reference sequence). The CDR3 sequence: CASSARRGFGYTF. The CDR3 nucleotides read TGCGCCAGCAGTGCCCGCAGGGGATTTGGCTACACCTTC.

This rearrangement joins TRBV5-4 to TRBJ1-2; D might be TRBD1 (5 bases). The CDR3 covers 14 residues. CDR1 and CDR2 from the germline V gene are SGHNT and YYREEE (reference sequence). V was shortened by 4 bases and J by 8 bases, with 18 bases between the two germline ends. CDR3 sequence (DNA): TGTGCCAGCAGCCCCCAGCAGGGAAGAGCGGGCTACACCTTC. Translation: CASSPQQGRAGYTF.

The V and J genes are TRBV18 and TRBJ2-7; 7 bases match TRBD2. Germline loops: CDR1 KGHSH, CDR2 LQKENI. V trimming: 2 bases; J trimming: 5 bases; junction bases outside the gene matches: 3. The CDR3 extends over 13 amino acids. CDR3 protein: CASSPKGRDEQYF. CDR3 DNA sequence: TGTGCCAGCTCACCAAAAGGGAGGGACGAGCAGTACTTC.

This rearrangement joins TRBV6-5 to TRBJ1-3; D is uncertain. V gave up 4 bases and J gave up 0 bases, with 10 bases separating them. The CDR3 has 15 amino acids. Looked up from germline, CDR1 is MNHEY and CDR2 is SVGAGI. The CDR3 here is CASSSTLNSGNTIYF. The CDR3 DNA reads TGTGCCAGCAGTTCGACTCTAAACTCTGGAAACACCATATATTTT.

CDR3 amino acids: CASSYSSAGGLDEQYF. Here the CDR3 DNA reads TGTGCCAGCAGTTACTCTTCGGCAGGGGGTTTGGACGAGCAGTACTTC. The V call is TRBV6-2 or TRBV6-3, the J call TRBJ2-7, with 7 bases matching TRBD1. Germline-derived CDR1 and CDR2 are MNHEY and SVGEGT. V dropped 0 bases and J dropped 5; count of bases not matched to a gene: 10. The CDR3 is 16 amino acids.

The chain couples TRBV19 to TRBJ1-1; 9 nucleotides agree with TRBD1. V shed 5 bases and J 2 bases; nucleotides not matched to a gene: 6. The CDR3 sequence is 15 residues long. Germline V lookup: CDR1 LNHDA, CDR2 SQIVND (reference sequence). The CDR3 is CASSLDRGVNTEAFF. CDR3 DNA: TGTGCCAGTAGTTTGGACAGGGGTGTTAACACTGAAGCTTTCTTT.

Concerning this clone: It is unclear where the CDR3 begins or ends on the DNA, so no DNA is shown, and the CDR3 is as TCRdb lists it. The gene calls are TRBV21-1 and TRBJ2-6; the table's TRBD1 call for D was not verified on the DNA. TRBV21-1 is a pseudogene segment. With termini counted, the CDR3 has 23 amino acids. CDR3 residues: CASSKERVAGGAPIDSGANVLTF.

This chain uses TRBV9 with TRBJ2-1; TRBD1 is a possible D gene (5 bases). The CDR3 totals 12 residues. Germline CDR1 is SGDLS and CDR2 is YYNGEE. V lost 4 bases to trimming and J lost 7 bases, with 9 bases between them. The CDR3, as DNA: TGTGCCAGCAGCCAGACAGATAATGAGCAGTTCTTC. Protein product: CASSQTDNEQFF.

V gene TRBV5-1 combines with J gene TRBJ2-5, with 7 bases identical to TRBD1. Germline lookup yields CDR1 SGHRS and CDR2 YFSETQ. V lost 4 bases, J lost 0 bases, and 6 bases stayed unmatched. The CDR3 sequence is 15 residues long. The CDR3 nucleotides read TGCGCCAGCAGCACTGGGACAGCGTACCAAGAGACCCAGTACTTC. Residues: CASSTGTAYQETQYF.

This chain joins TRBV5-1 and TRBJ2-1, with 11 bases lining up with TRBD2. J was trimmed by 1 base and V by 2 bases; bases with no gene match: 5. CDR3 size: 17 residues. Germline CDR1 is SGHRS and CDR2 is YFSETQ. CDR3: CASSFPSGRLSYNEQFF. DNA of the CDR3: TGCGCCAGCAGCTTCCCTAGCGGGAGGTTGTCCTACAATGAGCAGTTCTTC. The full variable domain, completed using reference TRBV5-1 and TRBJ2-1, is KAGVTQTPRYLIKTRGQQVTLSCSPISGHRSVSWYQQTPGQGLQFLFEYFSETQRNKGNFPGRFSGRQFSNSRSEMNVSTLELGDSALYLCASSFPSGRLSYNEQFFGPGTRLTVL.

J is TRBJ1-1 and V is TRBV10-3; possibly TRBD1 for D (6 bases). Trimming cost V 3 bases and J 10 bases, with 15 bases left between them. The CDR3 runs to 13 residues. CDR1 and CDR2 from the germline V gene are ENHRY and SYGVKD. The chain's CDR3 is CAISDEQGGGAFF. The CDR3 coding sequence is TGTGCCATCAGTGATGAACAGGGTGGGGGAGCTTTCTTT.

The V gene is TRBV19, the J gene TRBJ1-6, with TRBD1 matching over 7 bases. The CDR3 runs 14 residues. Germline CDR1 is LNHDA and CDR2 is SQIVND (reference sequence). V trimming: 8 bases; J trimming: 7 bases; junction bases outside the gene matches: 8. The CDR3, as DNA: TGTGCCAGTCAGAGGGGACAGTTAAATTCACCCCTCCACTTT. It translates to CASQRGQLNSPLHF.

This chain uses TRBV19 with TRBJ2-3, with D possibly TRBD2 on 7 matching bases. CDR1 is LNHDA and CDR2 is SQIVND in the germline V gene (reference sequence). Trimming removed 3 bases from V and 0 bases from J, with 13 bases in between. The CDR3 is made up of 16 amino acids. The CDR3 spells CASSIGRGTSTDTQYF. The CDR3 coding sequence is TGTGCCAGTAGTATTGGGAGGGGGACTAGCACAGATACGCAGTATTTT.

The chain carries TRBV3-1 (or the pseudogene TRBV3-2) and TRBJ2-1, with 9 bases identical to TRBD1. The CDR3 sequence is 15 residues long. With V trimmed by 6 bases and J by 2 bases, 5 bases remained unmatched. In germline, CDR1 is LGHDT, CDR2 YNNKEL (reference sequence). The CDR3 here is CASRIQGAAYNEQFF. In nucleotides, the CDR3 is TGTGCCAGCAGAATACAGGGGGCGGCCTACAATGAGCAGTTCTTC.

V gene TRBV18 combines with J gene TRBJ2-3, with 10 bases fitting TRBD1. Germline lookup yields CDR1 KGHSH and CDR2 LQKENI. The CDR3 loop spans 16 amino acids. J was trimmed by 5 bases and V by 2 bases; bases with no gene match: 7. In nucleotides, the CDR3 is TGTGCCAGCTCACCAGGGGACAGGGGTTTGGGAGATACGCAGTATTTT. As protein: CASSPGDRGLGDTQYF.

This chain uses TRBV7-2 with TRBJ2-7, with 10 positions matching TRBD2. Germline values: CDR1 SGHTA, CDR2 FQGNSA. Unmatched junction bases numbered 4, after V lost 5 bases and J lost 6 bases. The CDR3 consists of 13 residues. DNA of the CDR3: TGTGCCAGCAGCCCTAGCGGGGGATTCGAGCAGTACTTC. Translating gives CASSPSGGFEQYF.

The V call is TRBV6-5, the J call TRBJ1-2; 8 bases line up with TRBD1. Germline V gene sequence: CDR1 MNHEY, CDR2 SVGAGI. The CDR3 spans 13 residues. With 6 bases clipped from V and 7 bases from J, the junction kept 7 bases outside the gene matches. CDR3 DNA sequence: TGTGCCAGCAGGGCGGACAGGGCAGCTGGCTACACCTTC. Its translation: CASRADRAAGYTF.

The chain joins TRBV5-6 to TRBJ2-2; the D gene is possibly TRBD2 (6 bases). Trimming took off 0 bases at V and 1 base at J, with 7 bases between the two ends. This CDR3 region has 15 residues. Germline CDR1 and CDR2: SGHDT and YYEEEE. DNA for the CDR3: TGTGCCAGCAGCTTGGTGCGGGAGAACACCGGGGAGCTGTTTTTT. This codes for CASSLVRENTGELFF.

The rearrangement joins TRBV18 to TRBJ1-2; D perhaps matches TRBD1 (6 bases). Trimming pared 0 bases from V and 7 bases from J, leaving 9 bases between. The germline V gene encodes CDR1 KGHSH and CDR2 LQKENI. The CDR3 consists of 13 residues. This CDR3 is CASSPPAGVGYTF. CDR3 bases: TGTGCCAGCTCACCACCGGCAGGGGTTGGCTACACCTTC.

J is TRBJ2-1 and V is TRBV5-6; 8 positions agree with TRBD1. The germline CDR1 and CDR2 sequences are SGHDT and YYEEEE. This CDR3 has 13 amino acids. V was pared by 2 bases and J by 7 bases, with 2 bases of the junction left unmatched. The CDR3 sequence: CASSLQGVNEQFF. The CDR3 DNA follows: TGTGCCAGCAGCTTACAGGGGGTAAATGAGCAGTTCTTC.

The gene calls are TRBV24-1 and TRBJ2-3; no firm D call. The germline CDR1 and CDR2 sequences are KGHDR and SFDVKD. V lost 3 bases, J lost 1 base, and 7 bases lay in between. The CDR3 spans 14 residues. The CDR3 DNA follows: TGTGCCACCAGTGATCCTCGGGGCACAGATACGCAGTATTTT. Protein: CATSDPRGTDTQYF.

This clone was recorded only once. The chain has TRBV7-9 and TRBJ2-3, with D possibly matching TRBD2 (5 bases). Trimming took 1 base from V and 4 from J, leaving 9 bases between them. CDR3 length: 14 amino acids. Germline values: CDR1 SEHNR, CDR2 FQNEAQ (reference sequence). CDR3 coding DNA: TGTGCCAGCAGCTTAGGTTCGGGGTCAGATACGCAGTATTTT. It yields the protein CASSLGSGSDTQYF.

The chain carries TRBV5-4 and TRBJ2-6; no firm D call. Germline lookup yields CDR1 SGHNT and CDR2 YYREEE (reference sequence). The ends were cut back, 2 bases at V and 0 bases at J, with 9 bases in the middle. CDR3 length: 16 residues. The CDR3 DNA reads TGTGCCAGCAGCTTTGATCGCTACTCTGGGGCCAACGTCCTGACTTTC. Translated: CASSFDRYSGANVLTF.

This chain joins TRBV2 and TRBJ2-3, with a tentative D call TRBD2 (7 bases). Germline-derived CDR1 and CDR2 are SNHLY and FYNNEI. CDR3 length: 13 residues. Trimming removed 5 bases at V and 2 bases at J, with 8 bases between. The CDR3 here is CASSRGATDTQYF. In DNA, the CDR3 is TGTGCCAGCAGTCGGGGGGCCACAGATACGCAGTATTTT.

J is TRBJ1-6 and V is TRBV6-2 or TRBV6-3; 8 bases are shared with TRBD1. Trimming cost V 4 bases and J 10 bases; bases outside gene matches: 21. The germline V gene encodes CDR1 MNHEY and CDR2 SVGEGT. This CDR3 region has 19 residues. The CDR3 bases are TGTGCCAGCAGTTTTCAAGGACAGGGTGGAGGACACCCGAACTCACCCCTCCACTTT. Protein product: CASSFQGQGGGHPNSPLHF.

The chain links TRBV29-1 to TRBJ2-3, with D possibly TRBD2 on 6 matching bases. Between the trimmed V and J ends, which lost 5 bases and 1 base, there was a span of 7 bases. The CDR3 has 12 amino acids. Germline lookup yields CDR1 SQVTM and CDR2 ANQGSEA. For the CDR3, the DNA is TGCAGCGTTCAGCGGGGCACAGATACGCAGTATTTT. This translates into CSVQRGTDTQYF.

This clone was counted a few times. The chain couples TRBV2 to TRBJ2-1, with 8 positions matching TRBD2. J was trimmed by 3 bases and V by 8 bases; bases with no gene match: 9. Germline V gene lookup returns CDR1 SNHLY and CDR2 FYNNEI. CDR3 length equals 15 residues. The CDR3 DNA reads TGTGCCAGCTCCCTTTCGGGGGGGTTCTACAATGAGCAGTTCTTC. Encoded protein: CASSLSGGFYNEQFF.

The CDR3 region has the DNA TGTGCCAGCAGTTCTCCGGGACAGGGCACAGATACGCAGTATTTT. This sequence encodes CASSSPGQGTDTQYF. The chain combines TRBV6-5 with TRBJ2-3; 8 bases are shared with TRBD1. The CDR3 runs 15 residues. Germline V gene lookup returns CDR1 MNHEY and CDR2 SVGAGI. Unmatched junction bases numbered 4, after V lost 4 bases and J lost 1 base.

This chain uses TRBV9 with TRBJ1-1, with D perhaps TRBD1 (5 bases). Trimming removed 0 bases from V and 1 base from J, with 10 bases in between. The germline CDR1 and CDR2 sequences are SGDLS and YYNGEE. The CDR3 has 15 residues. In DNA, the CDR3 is TGTGCCAGCAGCGTAGGGACTACAGGGAACACTGAAGCTTTCTTT. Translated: CASSVGTTGNTEAFF.